This T cell receptor beta chain stems from a study of blood T cell repertoires in COVID-19. Looking at the study overall: Whether acute or convalescent, the COVID-19 samples came from the United States, Italy and Spain. Sample material is recorded as cDNA or gDNA derived from T cells, B-cell-depleted T cells, or PBMCs.

The CDR3 runs 13 residues. The germline gives CDR1 SGHDN, CDR2 FVKESK. Trimming took 6 bases from V and 5 from J, leaving 14 bases between them. Per the authors' pipeline: Nucleated cell number was recorded as an estimate derived from reference gene primer amplification. Repertoires were generated with immunoSEQ multiplex PCR, while TCRdb's copy carries only in-frame clones and drops some. Clone size and V and J calls were adopted from that table, with D and trimming inferred from the DNA. The sample lists 250,000 to 300,000 clones, 86% occurring once. Sequencing was performed on peripheral blood. This chain links TRBV14 with TRBJ2-7; weak D call: TRBD1 (6 bases). This clonotype originated in a woman aged 25-40 years with active or convalescent COVID-19. CDR3 bases: TGTGCCAGCAGTCGCAGGGGTTCTCACGAGCAGTACTTC. As protein: CASSRRGSHEQYF.